This TCR beta chain was recovered during a study of post-analysis software for immune sequencing data. The CDR3 extends over 15 amino acids. Between the trimmed V and J ends, which lost 1 base and 4 bases, there was a span of 12 bases. Germline CDR1 SGHRS, CDR2 YFSETQ. Of note for this clonotype: Antigen unknown.

Whole-study findings and limits: Controls had significantly higher normalized Chao1 diversity than multiple sclerosis patients. Among a few TRBV segments more frequent in patients than controls were TRBV5-6, TRBV5-1 and TRBV20-1.

TCR beta libraries were prepared from cDNA with unique molecular identifiers. One entry per CDR3 protein results from TCRdb running MiXCR on the PCR reads. The data show fewer than 550,000 distinct CDR3 sequences, under 40% seen once. This chain links TRBV5-1 with TRBJ2-1; TRBD1 is a possible D gene (5 bases). The material sequenced was blood. The source of this sequence is a girl aged 2-17 years with multiple sclerosis. Written as DNA, the CDR3 is TGCGCCAGCAGCTTGTTTGACAGAGAGTACAATGAGCAGTTCTTC. Its translation is CASSLFDREYNEQFF.